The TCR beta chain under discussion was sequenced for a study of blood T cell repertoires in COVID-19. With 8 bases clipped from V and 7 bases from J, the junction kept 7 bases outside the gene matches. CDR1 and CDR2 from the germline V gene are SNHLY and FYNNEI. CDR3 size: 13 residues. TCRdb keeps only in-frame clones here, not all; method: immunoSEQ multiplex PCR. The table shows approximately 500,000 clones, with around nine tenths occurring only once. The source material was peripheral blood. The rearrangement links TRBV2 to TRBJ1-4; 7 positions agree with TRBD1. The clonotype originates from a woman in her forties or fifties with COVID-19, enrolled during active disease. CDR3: CASSTGQGEKLFF. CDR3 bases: TGTGCCAGCTCGACAGGGCAGGGTGAAAAACTGTTTTTT. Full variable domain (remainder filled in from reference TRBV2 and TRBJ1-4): EPEVTQTPSHQVTQMGQEVILRCVPISNHLYFYWYRQILGQKVEFLVSFYNNEISEKSEIFDDQFSVERPDGSNFTLKIRSTKLEDSAMYFCASSTGQGEKLFFGSGTQLSVL.